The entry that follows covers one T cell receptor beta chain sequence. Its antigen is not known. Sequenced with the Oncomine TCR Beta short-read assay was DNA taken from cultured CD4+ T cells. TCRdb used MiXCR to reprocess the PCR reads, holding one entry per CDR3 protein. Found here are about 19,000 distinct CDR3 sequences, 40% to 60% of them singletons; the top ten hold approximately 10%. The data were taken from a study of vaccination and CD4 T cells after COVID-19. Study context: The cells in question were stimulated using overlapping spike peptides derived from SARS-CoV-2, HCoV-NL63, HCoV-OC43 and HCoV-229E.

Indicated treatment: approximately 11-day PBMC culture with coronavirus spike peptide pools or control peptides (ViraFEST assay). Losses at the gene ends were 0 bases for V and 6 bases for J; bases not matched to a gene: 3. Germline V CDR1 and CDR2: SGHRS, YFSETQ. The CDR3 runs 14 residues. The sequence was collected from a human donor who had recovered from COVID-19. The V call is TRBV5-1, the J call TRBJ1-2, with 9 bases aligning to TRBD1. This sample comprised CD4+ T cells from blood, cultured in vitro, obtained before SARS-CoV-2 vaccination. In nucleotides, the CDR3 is TGCGCCAGCAGCTTGGGGGACAGGGTGAATGGCTACACCTTC. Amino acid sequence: CASSLGDRVNGYTF.